This entry is about one T cell receptor (beta chain). This specimen comes from a study of chemoradiotherapy in HPV16-positive cancers. Only in-frame clones appear in the TCRdb table, and some are missing; sequencing was by immunoSEQ multiplex PCR. This table holds 2,000 or so clones, 70% to 90% found once. The CDR3 runs 15 residues. V was trimmed by 1 base and J by 8 bases, leaving 14 bases between them. CDR1 is MGHRA, CDR2 YSYEKL, per germline. The material sequenced was tumor tissue, taken from a patient who underwent chemoradiotherapy. This TCR was sampled from a human donor with HPV-associated anogenital cancer. The V gene is TRBV4-1, the J gene TRBJ1-4, with a possible D match to TRBD1 (6 bases). The CDR3 DNA reads TGCGCCAGCAGCCAAGGTCGGGGGCTAGGGGAAAAACTGTTTTTT. This encodes CASSQGRGLGEKLFF.